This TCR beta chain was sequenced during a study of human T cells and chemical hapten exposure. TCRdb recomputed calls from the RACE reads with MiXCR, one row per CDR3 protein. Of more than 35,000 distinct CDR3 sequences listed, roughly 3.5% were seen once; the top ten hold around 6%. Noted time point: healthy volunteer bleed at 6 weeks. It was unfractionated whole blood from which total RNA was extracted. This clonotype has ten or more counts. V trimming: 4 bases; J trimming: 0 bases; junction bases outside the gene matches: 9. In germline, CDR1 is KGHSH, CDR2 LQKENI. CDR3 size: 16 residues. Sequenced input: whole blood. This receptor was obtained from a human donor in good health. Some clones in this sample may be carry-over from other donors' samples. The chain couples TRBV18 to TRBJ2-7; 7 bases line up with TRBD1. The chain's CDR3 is CASSLTPGQLSYEQYF. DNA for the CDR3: TGTGCCAGCTCACTTACCCCGGGACAGCTCTCCTACGAGCAGTACTTC. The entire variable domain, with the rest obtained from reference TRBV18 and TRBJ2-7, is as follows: NAGVMQNPRHLVRRRGQEARLRCSPMKGHSHVYWYRQLPEEGLKFMVYLQKENIIDESGMPKERFSAEFPKEGPSILRIQQVVRGDSAAYFCASSLTPGQLSYEQYFGPGTRLTVT.